The T cell receptor beta chain under discussion was sequenced for a study of blood T cells in healthy people across ages. This clonotype has just one count. A J-beta primer mix and a sample-barcoded 5' primer were used in a second PCR of roughly 6 to 11 cycles. TCRdb analysed the 5' RACE reads with MiXCR anew, one entry per CDR3 protein. Among just over 800,000 distinct CDR3 sequences listed, less than 80% were seen once. The CDR3 runs 17 residues. The germline gives CDR1 SGHTA, CDR2 FQGNSA. J gave up 1 base and V 5 bases, and 14 bases lay outside the gene matches. The chain joins TRBV7-2 to TRBJ2-7, with 7 positions matching TRBD2. Material for sequencing was blood. The source of this sequence is a man aged 25 to 45 in good health. The CDR3 DNA is TGTGCCAGCAGCAAACGGGGCGGAAGCGGGGTTTCCTACGAGCAGTACTTC. Its translation is CASSKRGGSGVSYEQYF.